Listed below are T cell receptor beta chains from one sample, sequenced in a study of molecular identifiers for immune sequencing clone quantification. TCRdb re-analysed the PCR reads in MiXCR, keeping a single row per CDR3 protein. The profile shows over 550,000 distinct CDR3 sequences, 25% of them singletons. Specimen: naive CD8+ T cells from blood, with Jurkat cell RNA spiked in. These receptors all stem from a human donor in good health. Some libraries in this study had Jurkat cell RNA spiked in. Each CDR3 is given with its conserved first and last residue. Fields, in order: D gene, clone size, J gene, V gene, CDR3 DNA, CDR3 protein. The D gene is left open where the match is weak. Rows may omit the clone size; those that give it use once, few, many or a size class.

TRBD2 - TRBJ2-7 TRBV19 TGTGCCAGTAGTACCCGGACTAGCGGGAACTACGAGCAGTACTTC CASSTRTSGNYEQYF
- many TRBJ2-5 TRBV5-1 TGCGCCAGCAGCCCCGACAGGGGGTCCGGACTAGCGCCCTATGAGACCCAGTACTTC CASSPDRGSGLAPYETQYF
- many TRBJ2-7 TRBV7-2 TGTGCCAGCAGCTTAGAATTAGCGAACGAGCAGTACTTC CASSLELANEQYF
- many TRBJ2-7 TRBV10-3 TGTGCCATCAGTGAGCCCTCACTCTACGAGCAGTACTTC CAISEPSLYEQYF
TRBD2 many TRBJ2-1 TRBV7-2 TGTGCCAGCAGCTTACTAGGACTAGTAAACAATGAGCAGTTCTTC CASSLLGLVNNEQFF
- - TRBJ2-7 TRBV7-7 TGTGCCAGCAGCTTCTCCGGGGAAGCCTCCGCGCAGTCCTTC CASSFSGEASAQSF
- few TRBJ2-5 TRBV20-1 TGCAGTGCCGGGGTCGGGGAGACCCAGTACTTC CSAGVGETQYF
TRBD1 few TRBJ1-5 TRBV12-3/TRBV12-4 TGTGCCAGCGCGCTACAGGGGAATCAGCCCCAGCATTTT CASALQGNQPQHF
- few TRBJ2-7 TRBV29-1 TGCAGCGCTGCGGCAGACGGAAACGAGCAGTACTTC CSAAADGNEQYF
TRBD1 - TRBJ1-2 TRBV12-3/TRBV12-4 TGTGCCAGCAGTTTAACTACGGGACAGGGGGCCACTGGCTACACCTTC CASSLTTGQGATGYTF
- many TRBJ2-2 TRBV19 TGTGCCAGCAGCGACAGGAACACCGGGGAGCTGTTTTTT CASSDRNTGELFF
TRBD2 many TRBJ2-7 TRBV4-2 TGTGCCAGCAGCCAAGGACTAGCGGGACGCTACGAGCAGTACTTC CASSQGLAGRYEQYF
- - TRBJ2-3 TRBV20-1 TGCAGTGCTCCAGATGAGGACAGACACACAGATACGCAGTATTTT CSAPDEDRHTDTQYF
- many TRBJ2-6 TRBV5-6 TGTGCCAGCAGCTTGTCCCAGCCCTTCTCTGGGGCCAACGTCCTGACTTTC CASSLSQPFSGANVLTF
- - TRBJ1-5 TRBV7-6 TGTGCCAGCAGCTTAGGCATCCCAGATACGCAGCATTTT CASSLGIPDTQHF
- - TRBJ2-2 TRBV4-1 TGCGCCAGCAGCACGCCCCCGAGCACCGGGGAGCTGTTTTTT CASSTPPSTGELFF
- - TRBJ2-4 TRBV27 TGTGCCAGCAGTTTATCTATCGGGGGCAAAAACATTCAGTACTTC CASSLSIGGKNIQYF
- few TRBJ1-2 TRBV24-1 TGTGCCACCAGTGATCCAGACACTAACTATGGCTACACCTTC CATSDPDTNYGYTF
- - TRBJ1-5 TRBV24-1 TGTGCCACCAGTGACGGGACATCGAGCAATCAGCCCCAGCATTTT CATSDGTSSNQPQHF
- many TRBJ2-4 TRBV13 TGTGCCAGCAGCCTTAAGACGGTAGCGACGGACATTCAGTACTTC CASSLKTVATDIQYF
- - TRBJ2-1 TRBV3-1 TGTGCCAGCAGGACTAGGGGGGTCAATGAGCAGTTCTTC CASRTRGVNEQFF
- - TRBJ2-7 TRBV7-9 TGCGCCAGCAGTTTAGGGCTCGGACAGCGCTCCTACGAGCAGTACTTC CASSLGLGQRSYEQYF
- few TRBJ2-5 TRBV18 TGTGCCAGCTCACCAGGTTGGGCTACACAAGAGACCCAGTACTTC CASSPGWATQETQYF
TRBD2 few TRBJ2-3 TRBV5-6 TGTGCCAGCAGCTCGAACGGACTAGCCCCAAATACGCAGTATTTT CASSSNGLAPNTQYF
- few TRBJ2-5 TRBV20-1 TGCAGTGCTAGACAGAGAGAGACCCAGTACTTC CSARQRETQYF
- - TRBJ1-1 TRBV6-2/TRBV6-3 TGTGCCAGCAGTCACCAGGGAGGGGGGCCTGAAGCTTTCTTT CASSHQGGGPEAFF